The rows below give T cell receptor beta chains drawn from one sample of a study of blood T cell repertoires in COVID-19. Only in-frame clones appear in the TCRdb table, and some are missing; sequencing was by immunoSEQ multiplex PCR. The sample carries more than 95,000 clones, about four fifths recorded once. The source material was peripheral blood. These TCRs come from a man of 80 years or more with active or convalescent COVID-19. Each CDR3 is given with its conserved first and last residue. A D gene is named only where the DNA matches it firmly. Expanded clones are given a class, and other clones once, few, many or no size at all.

v_call: TRBV12-2; j_call: TRBJ2-1; clone_size: NA; d_call: NA; cdr3_nt: TGTGCAAGTCGCTTAGTAGCGGGGGCGACCTACAATGAGCAGTTCTTC; cdr3_aa: CASRLVAGATYNEQFF
v_call: TRBV30; j_call: TRBJ1-4; clone_size: NA; d_call: NA; cdr3_nt: TGTGCCTGGAGTGGGGGCCTTAATGAAAAACTGTTTTTT; cdr3_aa: CAWSGGLNEKLFF
v_call: TRBV11-1; j_call: TRBJ1-1; clone_size: NA; d_call: NA; cdr3_nt: TGTGCCAGCAGTTCCCCGGGGTCCGGGCACACTGAAGCTTTCTTT; cdr3_aa: CASSSPGSGHTEAFF
v_call: TRBV9; j_call: TRBJ2-1; clone_size: NA; d_call: NA; cdr3_nt: TGTGCCAGCAATCGCGAGGGACTCATCTACAATGAGCAGTTCTTC; cdr3_aa: CASNREGLIYNEQFF
v_call: TRBV3-1/TRBV3-2; j_call: TRBJ2-7; clone_size: NA; d_call: NA; cdr3_nt: TGTGCCAGCAGCCAAGTCCCCGAGGGGCAGTACTTC; cdr3_aa: CASSQVPEGQYF
v_call: TRBV29-1; j_call: TRBJ1-1; clone_size: NA; d_call: TRBD1; cdr3_nt: TGCAGCGTCGTACAGGGGGCGCGGACTGAAGCTTTCTTT; cdr3_aa: CSVVQGARTEAFF
v_call: TRBV14; j_call: TRBJ2-7; clone_size: NA; d_call: TRBD2; cdr3_nt: TGTGCCAGCAGCCCGGTAGCGGGGGGGCCGGGGGAGCAGTACTTC; cdr3_aa: CASSPVAGGPGEQYF
v_call: TRBV2; j_call: TRBJ1-1; clone_size: NA; d_call: TRBD1; cdr3_nt: TGTGCCAGCAGTAAAGCTAGGGACAGCGAAGCTTTCTTT; cdr3_aa: CASSKARDSEAFF
v_call: TRBV15; j_call: TRBJ2-3; clone_size: NA; d_call: TRBD2; cdr3_nt: TGTGCCACCAGCAGAAAACGACGGCTAGCGGGGGGGGCTAGCACAGATACGCAGTATTTT; cdr3_aa: CATSRKRRLAGGASTDTQYF
v_call: TRBV29-1; j_call: TRBJ1-1; clone_size: NA; d_call: NA; cdr3_nt: TGCAGCGCCCTAGAGGGGGCTGAAGCTTTCTTT; cdr3_aa: CSALEGAEAFF
v_call: TRBV5-6; j_call: TRBJ2-7; clone_size: few; d_call: NA; cdr3_nt: TGTGCCAGCAGCTTGTTAAGTGTGGTAACGGTTCCCCACGAGCAGTACTTC; cdr3_aa: CASSLLSVVTVPHEQYF
v_call: TRBV6-2/TRBV6-3; j_call: TRBJ2-7; clone_size: NA; d_call: TRBD1; cdr3_nt: TGTGCCAGCAGTAGGCCCGGGACAGCCAACTCCTACGAGCAGTACTTC; cdr3_aa: CASSRPGTANSYEQYF
v_call: TRBV5-5; j_call: TRBJ1-4; clone_size: NA; d_call: TRBD1; cdr3_nt: TGTGCCAGCAGCCCGATAGGGACAGGGAAGGAAAAACTGTTTTTT; cdr3_aa: CASSPIGTGKEKLFF
v_call: TRBV28; j_call: TRBJ2-5; clone_size: NA; d_call: TRBD2; cdr3_nt: TGTGCCAGCAGTTTACCCCTAAGCGGGGCTGAGACCCAGTACTTC; cdr3_aa: CASSLPLSGAETQYF
v_call: TRBV15; j_call: TRBJ2-5; clone_size: NA; d_call: TRBD2; cdr3_nt: TGTGCCACCAGGGGGGGGAGGGAGACCCAGTACTTC; cdr3_aa: CATRGGRETQYF
v_call: TRBV6-5; j_call: TRBJ2-7; clone_size: NA; d_call: TRBD1; cdr3_nt: TGTGCCAGCAGCAACCGACAGGGCGAGCAGTACTTC; cdr3_aa: CASSNRQGEQYF
v_call: TRBV2; j_call: TRBJ1-5; clone_size: NA; d_call: NA; cdr3_nt: TGTGCCAGCAGTTTGGAGGGTCTTCAGCCCCAGCATTTT; cdr3_aa: CASSLEGLQPQHF
v_call: TRBV5-4; j_call: TRBJ2-7; clone_size: NA; d_call: TRBD1; cdr3_nt: TGTGCCAGCAGCCCCCGACAGGGGGGATTTTCCTACGAGCAGTACTTC; cdr3_aa: CASSPRQGGFSYEQYF
v_call: TRBV7-3; j_call: TRBJ2-7; clone_size: NA; d_call: TRBD1; cdr3_nt: TGTGCCAGCAGCCCAGGACAGGGGGCAAACGAGCAGTACTTC; cdr3_aa: CASSPGQGANEQYF
v_call: TRBV9; j_call: TRBJ2-1; clone_size: NA; d_call: TRBD2; cdr3_nt: TGTGCCAGCAGCGTGCGGGGGGCTTTCTCCTACAATGAGCAGTTCTTC; cdr3_aa: CASSVRGAFSYNEQFF
v_call: TRBV11-2; j_call: TRBJ2-3; clone_size: NA; d_call: TRBD2; cdr3_nt: TGTGCCAGCAGCCCTTCGGCTAGCGGGGGCCGAAGCACAGATACGCAGTATTTT; cdr3_aa: CASSPSASGGRSTDTQYF
v_call: TRBV10-3; j_call: TRBJ2-1; clone_size: NA; d_call: TRBD1; cdr3_nt: TGTGCCATCAGTGAGGACAGGGCGCGAGAGCAGTTCTTC; cdr3_aa: CAISEDRAREQFF
v_call: TRBV7-2; j_call: TRBJ2-1; clone_size: NA; d_call: TRBD1; cdr3_nt: TGTGCCAGCAGCTTATACGGGACAGGGAACAATGAGCAGTTCTTC; cdr3_aa: CASSLYGTGNNEQFF
v_call: TRBV19; j_call: TRBJ1-2; clone_size: NA; d_call: TRBD1; cdr3_nt: TGTGCCAGTAGTATTAAAGGCAGGGGGCGCGGCGACTATGGCTACACCTTC; cdr3_aa: CASSIKGRGRGDYGYTF